A single sample gave rise to the 17 T cell receptor beta chains below, sequenced in a study of technical replicates of blood from a handful of donors. Repertoires were generated with immunoSEQ multiplex PCR, while TCRdb's copy carries only in-frame clones and drops some. The table lists about 94,000 clones, nearly 97% of them singletons. Sequenced material: T cells isolated from PBMCs. These receptor sequences come from a human donor in good health.

CDR3: CSARDMDSYEQYF. CDR3 nucleotides: TGCAGCGCGAGGGACATGGACTCCTACGAGCAGTACTTC. The V call is TRBV29-1, the J call TRBJ2-7, with D perhaps matching TRBD1 (6 bases). The V gene lost 7 bases and the J gene lost 0 bases, with 13 bases spanning the gap. CDR3 length: 13 residues. CDR1 is SQVTM, CDR2 ANQGSEA, per germline.

This chain connects TRBV5-1 to TRBJ2-1; 9 positions match TRBD2. The V segment lost 0 bases and the J segment 8 bases; nucleotides outside the gene matches: 6. Germline assignment: CDR1 SGHRS and CDR2 YFSETQ. This CDR3 contains 15 residues. As DNA, the CDR3 is TGCGCCAGCAGCTTGGCGGCGGGAGGGCCCGATGAGCAGTTCTTC. Translation: CASSLAAGGPDEQFF. The full variable domain, its missing parts supplied by reference TRBV5-1 and TRBJ2-1, is KAGVTQTPRYLIKTRGQQVTLSCSPISGHRSVSWYQQTPGQGLQFLFEYFSETQRNKGNFPGRFSGRQFSNSRSEMNVSTLELGDSALYLCASSLAAGGPDEQFFGPGTRLTVL.

This sequence joins TRBV7-2 and TRBJ1-4; D gene ambiguous. V was pared by 5 bases and J by 0 bases, with 7 bases between. The CDR3 runs to 14 residues. Germline values: CDR1 SGHTA, CDR2 FQGNSA. CDR3 sequence reads: CASSLLATNEKLFF. CDR3 nucleotide sequence: TGTGCCAGCAGCCTACTTGCAACTAATGAAAAACTGTTTTTT. Complete variable domain (other parts from reference TRBV7-2 and TRBJ1-4): GAGVSQSPSNKVTEKGKDVELRCDPISGHTALYWYRQSLGQGLEFLIYFQGNSAPDKSGLPSDRFSAERTGGSVSTLTIQRTQQEDSAVYLCASSLLATNEKLFFGSGTQLSVL.

The rearrangement uses TRBV7-9 and TRBJ1-3, with 7 positions matching TRBD1. The CDR3 has 18 amino acids. Germline V CDR1 and CDR2: SEHNR, FQNEAQ (reference sequence). V trimming: 1 base; J trimming: 3 bases; junction bases outside the gene matches: 12. CDR3 nucleotides: TGTGCCAGCAGCTTAGGAGGCACAGGGGACTTCGGTGGAAACACCATATATTTT. Protein product: CASSLGGTGDFGGNTIYF.

The chain recombines TRBV5-1 with TRBJ2-3; the D gene is possibly TRBD2 (5 bases). The CDR3 contains 20 residues. The germline V gene encodes CDR1 SGHRS and CDR2 YFSETQ. Deletions cut 5 bases from V and 1 base from J, with 29 bases between. The CDR3 loop is CASRLLPFVVTRLGTDTQYF. The CDR3 DNA is TGCGCCAGCAGGCTTCTCCCCTTCGTGGTAACTAGATTAGGCACAGATACGCAGTATTTT. Together with reference TRBV5-1 and TRBJ2-3, the CDR3 gives the full variable domain: KAGVTQTPRYLIKTRGQQVTLSCSPISGHRSVSWYQQTPGQGLQFLFEYFSETQRNKGNFPGRFSGRQFSNSRSEMNVSTLELGDSALYLCASRLLPFVVTRLGTDTQYFGPGTRLTVL.

The chain links TRBV11-3 to TRBJ2-1, with D tentatively TRBD2 (6 bases). The CDR3 sequence is 16 residues long. Germline CDR1 and CDR2: SGHNT and YENEEA. Trimming cost V 2 bases and J 1 base, with 12 bases left between them. The CDR3 protein is CASSLTGGGSYNEQFF. The CDR3 DNA is TGTGCCAGCAGCTTAACAGGTGGGGGGTCCTACAATGAGCAGTTCTTC.

This chain links TRBV6-1 with TRBJ1-2; D unresolved. CDR1 is MNHNS, CDR2 SASEGT, per germline. The V end lost 4 bases, the J end lost 2 bases, and 14 bases lay between the germline ends. The CDR3 sequence is 15 residues long. The CDR3 reads CASSGRDGTNYGYTF. In DNA, the CDR3 is TGTGCCAGCAGTGGGAGAGACGGTACCAACTATGGCTACACCTTC.

The chain links TRBV5-1 to TRBJ2-7, with TRBD2 as a possible D gene (5 bases). V dropped 0 bases and J dropped 4 bases, with 14 bases sitting between them. The length of the CDR3 is 15 residues. Per germline, CDR1 SGHRS and CDR2 YFSETQ. The CDR3 loop is CASSLGQPGGYEQYF. CDR3 in DNA: TGCGCCAGCAGCTTGGGGCAGCCTGGCGGGTACGAGCAGTACTTC.

V is TRBV12-5 and J is TRBJ2-5, with 8 bases matching TRBD2. The CDR3 is 17 residues long. Germline CDR1 is LGHNT and CDR2 is FRNRAP. The V and J ends lost 0 bases and 3 bases, in that order; junction bases with no gene match: 9. The CDR3 reads CASGLVRYGGAKETQYF. The DNA for the CDR3 is TGTGCTAGTGGTTTGGTCCGGTACGGGGGGGCGAAAGAGACCCAGTACTTC.

CDR3 sequence: CASSQRGIMNTEAFF. CDR3 nucleotides: TGCGCCAGCAGCCAACGGGGGATAATGAACACTGAAGCTTTCTTT. The chain carries TRBV4-1 and TRBJ1-1, with a tentative D call TRBD1 (5 bases). V was clipped by 2 bases and J by 0 bases, with 10 bases between them. CDR3 length equals 15 residues. Per germline, CDR1 MGHRA and CDR2 YSYEKL.

The genes are TRBV6-1 and TRBJ2-7; D is possibly TRBD1 (7 bases). This CDR3 has 16 residues. V lost 1 base and J 6 bases, leaving 19 bases between the germline ends. Germline V gene data show CDR1 as MNHNS and CDR2 as SASEGT. DNA for the CDR3: TGTGCCAGCAGTGAAGACTGGGCAGGGGGGCGTTGCGAGCAGTACTTC. It specifies CASSEDWAGGRCEQYF.

DNA for the CDR3: TGTGCCAGCAGTGAAGCGGGTGGGGGACTTCTGGGCAATCAGCCCCAGCATTTT. It codes for CASSEAGGGLLGNQPQHF. The rearrangement links TRBV2 to TRBJ1-5; TRBD1 is a possible D gene (5 bases). Germline V lookup: CDR1 SNHLY, CDR2 FYNNEI. V was cut by 0 bases and J by 2 bases, with 17 bases left in between. CDR3 length equals 18 residues.

This chain joins TRBV5-1 and TRBJ1-2, with D unresolved. V was shortened by 0 bases and J by 6 bases, with 21 bases between the two germline ends. The CDR3 has 17 residues. CDR1 SGHRS and CDR2 YFSETQ come from the germline V gene. CDR3 in DNA: TGCGCCAGCAGCTTGGCCGCTGCAGGATCCCTTTTGCATGGCTACACCTTC. Encoded protein: CASSLAAAGSLLHGYTF.

The gene calls are TRBV6-5 and TRBJ2-7; TRBD2 might be the D (5 bases). Germline-derived CDR1 and CDR2 are MNHEY and SVGAGI. V lost 8 bases and J lost 3, with 5 bases in between. CDR3 length: 10 amino acids. The DNA of the CDR3 is TGTGCCAGCGGGAGCTACGAGCAGTACTTC. It is translated as CASGSYEQYF.

The chain is built from TRBV4-1 and TRBJ1-6; D call uncertain. The germline V gene has CDR1 MGHRA and CDR2 YSYEKL. The CDR3 consists of 18 residues. With 0 bases removed from V and 0 bases from J, the gap between germline ends came to 12 bases. CDR3 amino acids: CASSQDRAGNSYNSPLHF. In DNA, the CDR3 is TGCGCCAGCAGCCAAGATAGGGCGGGGAACTCCTATAATTCACCCCTCCACTTT.

This clone was observed once. The chain has TRBV6-1 and TRBJ2-2, with 8 bases matching TRBD1. CDR1 and CDR2 (germline): MNHNS, SASEGT. The CDR3 is made up of 16 amino acids. The V segment lost 3 bases and the J segment 4 bases; nucleotides outside the gene matches: 7. CDR3 sequence reads: CASSDPTGVVTGELFF. The DNA of the CDR3 is TGTGCCAGCAGTGACCCGACAGGGGTCGTCACCGGGGAGCTGTTTTTT.

The chain uses TRBV5-1 and TRBJ2-3; D unclear. Trimming removed 4 bases at V and 6 bases at J, with 12 bases between. CDR3 length: 13 amino acids. CDR1 and CDR2 from the germline V gene are SGHRS and YFSETQ. In nucleotides, the CDR3 is TGCGCCAGCAGCGGGCTTGAAGACGATACGCAGTATTTT. Translation: CASSGLEDDTQYF.